What follows describes a single T cell receptor (beta chain). These data are taken from a study of blood T cell repertoires in COVID-19. This CDR3 comprises 17 residues. V gave up 3 bases and J gave up 1 base; unmatched junction bases: 10. In germline, CDR1 is MGHRA, CDR2 YSYEKL. The method was immunoSEQ multiplex PCR; TCRdb's version includes in-frame clones alone and lacks a portion of them. The sample has 90,000 to 100,000 clones, about 88% seen once; the top ten hold about 18%. The chain employs TRBV4-1 and TRBJ1-2; 8 bases match TRBD1. Sequencing input: peripheral blood. The source is a woman aged 55-69 years with acute or convalescent COVID-19. The CDR3 reads CASSQETGQAINYGYTF. For the CDR3, the DNA is TGCGCCAGCAGCCAGGAGACGGGACAGGCGATTAACTATGGCTACACCTTC.